These T cell receptor beta chains were read from a single sample in a study of blood T cell repertoires in COVID-19. The data were produced by immunoSEQ multiplex PCR, yet TCRdb's version contains in-frame clones alone and is incomplete. This table holds 200,000 to 300,000 clones, about 80% found once. What was sequenced was peripheral blood. All receptors derive from a man aged 25 to 45 who had recovered from COVID-19. Both conserved end residues are part of each CDR3. A D gene is named only where the DNA matches it firmly. The size field is filled for only some rows; it gives once, few, many or a size class.

>NA|TRBJ1-2|TRBV27|NA
TGTGCCAGCAGTCCGAGACAGACACTTCCGAACTATGGCTACACCTTC
CASSPRQTLPNYGYTF
>many|TRBJ1-4|TRBV10-2|NA
TGCGCCAGCAGGGGCCGGGGGGTCACAGAAAAACTGTTTTTT
CASRGRGVTEKLFF
>NA|TRBJ1-2|TRBV2|NA
TGTGCCAGCAGCCGCCAGGGCGGTGGTGATGGCTACACCTTC
CASSRQGGGDGYTF
>NA|TRBJ2-3|TRBV24-1|NA
TGTGCCACCAGTGACCGATTTTCAGCAGATACGCAGTATTTT
CATSDRFSADTQYF
>NA|TRBJ2-1|TRBV10-3|NA
TGTGCCATCGCGGGAACGTACAATGAGCAGTTCTTC
CAIAGTYNEQFF
>few|TRBJ2-5|TRBV2|TRBD1
TGTGCGAGAGACAGGGGTGGGAGAGGAGAGACCCAGTACTTC
CARDRGGRGETQYF
>few|TRBJ2-2|TRBV28|NA
TGTGCCAGCAGTTCCGGGGGTGTTAACGGGGAGCTGTTTTTT
CASSSGGVNGELFF
>NA|TRBJ2-3|TRBV12-3/TRBV12-4|NA
TGTGCCAGCAGCCGGGGGACAGATACGCAGTATTTT
CASSRGTDTQYF
>NA|TRBJ2-2|TRBV6-5|NA
TGTGCCAGCAGTTGGAATACTGCGACAGGCACCGGGGAGCTGTTTTTT
CASSWNTATGTGELFF
>NA|TRBJ2-2|TRBV6-4|NA
TGTGCCAGCAGTGACTCCGGTAGGGGTCCGCTGAACACCGGGGAGCTGTTTTTT
CASSDSGRGPLNTGELFF
>once|TRBJ2-7|TRBV11-2|NA
TGTGCCAGCAGCTTAGGCGGCGCTCGGAGCTCCTACGAGCAGTACTTC
CASSLGGARSSYEQYF
>NA|TRBJ1-1|TRBV10-1|NA
TGCGCCAGCAGTGAAGGCGGGGAAGCTTTCTTT
CASSEGGEAFF
>NA|TRBJ1-1|TRBV11-1|NA
TGTGCCAGCAGCTTAGCAGGGGCCCCTGAAGCTTTCTTT
CASSLAGAPEAFF
>NA|TRBJ1-2|TRBV5-1|NA
TGCGCCAGCAGCTCTGGCGGGGGAGACTATGGCTGGACCTTC
CASSSGGGDYGWTF
>NA|TRBJ2-1|TRBV20-1|TRBD2
TGCAGTGCCACCTCCGGGACTAGACAGTTCTTC
CSATSGTRQFF
>NA|TRBJ1-3|TRBV24-1|NA
TGTGCCACCAGTGATCCAGGGTCTGGAAACACCATATATTTT
CATSDPGSGNTIYF
>NA|TRBJ1-2|TRBV18|NA
TGTGCCAGCTCACGGGCGACGGAGGAAGGCTACACCTTC
CASSRATEEGYTF
>once|TRBJ2-2|TRBV5-4|TRBD2
TGTGCCAGCAGCTCAGCGGGGGGGGGCACCGGGGAGCTGTTTTTT
CASSSAGGGTGELFF
>once|TRBJ1-6|TRBV10-1|NA
TGCGCCAGCAGTGAGTCCCGGGAATCACCCCTCCACTTT
CASSESRESPLHF
>NA|TRBJ1-6|TRBV2|NA
TGTGCCAGCATGATCGACAGCTCCTATAATTCACCCCTCCACTTT
CASMIDSSYNSPLHF
>NA|TRBJ2-3|TRBV2|NA
TGTGCCGGCGGGGGCAGGGGGCTTGGGGATACGCAGTATTTT
CAGGGRGLGDTQYF
>few|TRBJ1-1|TRBV19|TRBD1
TGTGCCAGTAGTAGGGGGGACAGGGAGGTCACTGAAGCTTTCTTT
CASSRGDREVTEAFF
>NA|TRBJ1-5|TRBV2|NA
TGTGCCAGCATGGCCGGGAAAGTACGTCAGCCCCAGCATTTT
CASMAGKVRQPQHF
>many|TRBJ2-1|TRBV7-3|NA
TGTGCCAGCAGCCCTCACCCCCGGGACTCCCAGCCCGATGAGCAGTTCTTC
CASSPHPRDSQPDEQFF
>NA|TRBJ2-7|TRBV5-1|NA
TGCGCCAGCAGCTTAGACTCGGTTAGGGGCGACGAGCAGTACTTC
CASSLDSVRGDEQYF
>few|TRBJ1-6|TRBV12-5|NA
TGTGCTAGTGCCATTGCCGAGTGGAATTCACCCCTCCACTTT
CASAIAEWNSPLHF
>once|TRBJ1-1|TRBV10-1|NA
TGCGCCAGCAGTGACCGCTCCCTCACGGGAGGGGACACTGAAGCTTTCTTT
CASSDRSLTGGDTEAFF
>NA|TRBJ1-4|TRBV28|TRBD1
TGTGCCAGCAGTCCCCTGGCAGGGGGCGAGCCTAATGAAAAACTGTTTTTT
CASSPLAGGEPNEKLFF
>once|TRBJ1-5|TRBV2|NA
TGTGCCAGCAGTGCGGGATACGCCGCGGTTCAGCCCCAGCATTTT
CASSAGYAAVQPQHF
>NA|TRBJ1-2|TRBV2|TRBD1
TGTGCCAGCAGTGGATTTCAGGGGGCCTATGGCTACACCTTC
CASSGFQGAYGYTF
>NA|TRBJ2-7|TRBV5-4|NA
TGTGCCAGCAGCCCGGACAGTGGCCTACGGGAGCAGTACTTC
CASSPDSGLREQYF
>NA|TRBJ2-1|TRBV6-5|TRBD2
TGTGCCAGCAGTTATAGAGCGGGGGGCTACAATGAGCAGTTCTTC
CASSYRAGGYNEQFF
>NA|TRBJ2-2|TRBV7-9|NA
TGTGCCAGCAGACGATCGCGGAATACGAACACCGGGGAGCTGTTTTTT
CASRRSRNTNTGELFF
>NA|TRBJ2-2|TRBV25-1|TRBD2
TGTGCCAGCAAACTAGCGGGGGGGCCTGACGGGGAGCTGTTTTTT
CASKLAGGPDGELFF
>NA|TRBJ1-1|TRBV19|NA
TGTGCCAGTACCCGAGGCGGGAGGAACACTGAAGCTTTCTTT
CASTRGGRNTEAFF
>NA|TRBJ1-5|TRBV19|NA
TGTGCCAGTAGTATGTCCAGGGATCAGCCCCAGCATTTT
CASSMSRDQPQHF
>NA|TRBJ1-5|TRBV7-2|NA
TGTGCCAGCAGCTTAGTGGCCGATCAGCCCCAGCATTTT
CASSLVADQPQHF
>NA|TRBJ2-3|TRBV5-1|TRBD2
TGCGCCAGCAGCTTTGAACTAGCGGGGGGGAACACAGATACGCAGTATTTT
CASSFELAGGNTDTQYF
>NA|TRBJ1-2|TRBV19|NA
TGTGCCAGTTGCCGGGACAACTCTAACTATGGCTACACCTTC
CASCRDNSNYGYTF
>NA|TRBJ2-2|TRBV5-1|NA
TGCGCCAGCAGGGTACCTTTGGGGGCGGACACCGGGGAGCTGTTTTTT
CASRVPLGADTGELFF
>NA|TRBJ1-2|TRBV16|NA
TGTGCCAGCAGCCAATCGTTAGGGGGTGATGGCTACACCTTC
CASSQSLGGDGYTF
>NA|TRBJ2-6|TRBV14|NA
TGTGCCAGCAGCCCCATCCCCTCAGGGTTCCGACTTGGGGCCAACGTCCTGACTTTC
CASSPIPSGFRLGANVLTF
>NA|TRBJ2-1|TRBV5-1|NA
TGCGCCAGCAGCTTGGGAGGCAATGAGCAGTTCTTC
CASSLGGNEQFF
>NA|TRBJ1-1|TRBV5-1|TRBD1
TGCGCCAGCAGCTTAACGGGACAGGCAATCACTGAAGCTTTCTTT
CASSLTGQAITEAFF
>NA|TRBJ2-2|TRBV5-1|NA
TGCGCCAGCAGCCTGCAACCTGGAGGGAACACCGGGGAGCTGTTTTTT
CASSLQPGGNTGELFF